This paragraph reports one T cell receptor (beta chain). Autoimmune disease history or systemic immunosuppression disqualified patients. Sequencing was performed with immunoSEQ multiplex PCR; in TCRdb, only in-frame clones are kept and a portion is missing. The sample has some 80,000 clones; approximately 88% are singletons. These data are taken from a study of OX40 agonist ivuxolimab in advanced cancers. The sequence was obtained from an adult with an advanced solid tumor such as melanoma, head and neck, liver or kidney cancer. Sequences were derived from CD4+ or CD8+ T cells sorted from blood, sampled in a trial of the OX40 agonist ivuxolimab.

The CDR3 bases are TGTGCCAGCAGCCAAGCCGGGATCTATGGCTACACCTTC. This encodes CASSQAGIYGYTF. The rearrangement uses TRBV4-2 and TRBJ1-2; D gene ambiguous. V lost 1 base and J lost 4, with 7 bases in between. CDR1 and CDR2 from the germline V gene are LGHNA and YNFKEQ. The CDR3 spans 13 residues.